The 20 T cell receptor beta chains below were found in one sample sequenced in a study of cytomegalovirus exposure and HLA in healthy donors. Vbeta (60) and Jbeta (13) primers were used in the PCR. Profiling relied on immunoSEQ multiplex PCR, and the TCRdb table lists in-frame clones only, not all of them. The data contain under 100,000 clones, around 76% of them seen just once; the ten biggest clones take up 5.5% to 7%. The specimen was PBMCs. The receptors were sampled from a man aged 18 to 29 in good health and CMV-seropositive.

In its sample, this clone was seen a few times. The J gene is TRBJ1-1, the V gene TRBV6-6; perhaps TRBD1 as D (5 bases). The CDR3 loop spans 15 amino acids. Germline V gives CDR1 MNHNY, CDR2 SVGAGI (reference sequence). V was pared by 6 bases and J by 5 bases, with 19 bases between. As DNA, the CDR3 is TGTGCCAGCAGCACCTCGGGGGGTGGCAGGACTGAAGCTTTCTTT. It codes for CASSTSGGGRTEAFF.

The chain has TRBV19 and TRBJ2-1; D unclear. Germline V gene sequence: CDR1 LNHDA, CDR2 SQIVND (reference sequence). Trimming pared 6 bases from V and 1 base from J, leaving 7 bases between. This CDR3 has 13 amino acids. CDR3 loop: CASRSRSYNEQFF. CDR3 DNA sequence: TGTGCCAGTAGATCGCGGTCCTACAATGAGCAGTTCTTC.

J is TRBJ1-5 and V is TRBV2; 7 bases match TRBD1. The germline gives CDR1 SNHLY, CDR2 FYNNEI. Unmatched junction bases numbered 8, after V lost 6 bases and J lost 6 bases. The CDR3 covers 14 residues. The CDR3, as DNA: TGTGCCAGCAGCGCTGACAGGGCTGGTCAGCCCCAGCATTTT. Amino acids: CASSADRAGQPQHF.

V usage is TRBV9 and J usage is TRBJ2-1; maybe TRBD1 (5 bases). CDR3 length equals 15 residues. Germline CDR1 is SGDLS and CDR2 is YYNGEE. Trimming stripped 0 bases from V and 8 bases from J, with 15 bases between. The CDR3 here is CASSVGIGRVYEQFF. In nucleotides, the CDR3 is TGTGCCAGCAGCGTAGGAATAGGCAGGGTCTATGAGCAGTTCTTC.

V gene TRBV29-1 combines with J gene TRBJ2-1, with TRBD1 matching 8 bases. The V gene's germline CDR1 is SQVTM and CDR2 ANQGSEA. The J segment lost 0 bases and the V segment lost 1 base, leaving 2 bases of the junction unmatched. The CDR3 has 15 amino acids. The CDR3 reads CSVEGTGYSYNEQFF. In nucleotides, the CDR3 is TGCAGCGTTGAAGGGACAGGGTACTCCTACAATGAGCAGTTCTTC.

The chain joins TRBV28 to TRBJ1-1; TRBD1 might be the D (5 bases). V was pared by 11 bases and J by 1 base, with 14 bases between. Germline values: CDR1 MDHEN, CDR2 SYDVKM. The CDR3 is 13 residues long. For the CDR3, the DNA is TGTGCCGTGGCCCGTGGGGCGAACACTGAAGCTTTCTTT. Its protein is CAVARGANTEAFF.

This clone was counted once. This chain uses TRBV18 with TRBJ2-5, with TRBD2 identical over 9 bases. The CDR3 has 14 residues. V trimming: 2 bases; J trimming: 2 bases; junction bases outside the gene matches: 0. Germline V gene data show CDR1 as KGHSH and CDR2 as LQKENI. The CDR3 nucleotides are TGTGCCAGCTCACCAGCGGGGGGGCAAGAGACCCAGTACTTC. Translation gives CASSPAGGQETQYF.

DNA for the CDR3: TGCGCCAGCAGCCAAGATGTGACTAGCGGGAGGGGGTACGAGCAGTACTTC. This sequence encodes CASSQDVTSGRGYEQYF. The chain is built from TRBV4-1 and TRBJ2-7; 14 nucleotides line up with TRBD2. The CDR3 consists of 17 residues. V shed 0 bases and J 4 bases; nucleotides not matched to a gene: 5. The germline CDR1 and CDR2 sequences are MGHRA and YSYEKL.

This rearrangement joins TRBV7-9 to TRBJ2-7; 11 nucleotides agree with TRBD2. From germline, CDR1 is SEHNR and CDR2 FQNEAQ (reference sequence). V was pared by 5 bases and J by 0 bases, with 12 bases of the junction left unmatched. This CDR3 is 18 amino acids long. The chain's CDR3 is CASSPIHASGRPSYEQYF. The CDR3 DNA is TGTGCCAGCAGCCCTATCCATGCTAGCGGGAGGCCCTCCTACGAGCAGTACTTC.

The chain links TRBV4-1 to TRBJ2-1, with 9 bases lining up with TRBD1. The germline V gene encodes CDR1 MGHRA and CDR2 YSYEKL. V shed 9 bases, J shed 4 bases, and the junction held 19 bases outside the gene matches. The CDR3 sequence is 18 residues long. CDR3 in DNA: TGCGCCAGGGCACCGGGACAGGGCGAGTGGGTGGCATACAATGAGCAGTTCTTC. Amino acids: CARAPGQGEWVAYNEQFF.

This chain uses TRBV21-1 with TRBJ2-7; TRBD1 is the table's D call, not checked against the DNA. TRBV21-1 is an annotated pseudogene. The CDR3 sequence is 16 residues long. CDR3 sequence (DNA): TGTGCCAGCAGCAAAGTGCCTGGGACACTCATTGACGAGCAGTACTTC. Translating it yields CASSKVPGTLIDEQYF.

This clone came up a few times. The chain combines TRBV2 with TRBJ1-1; the match to TRBD1 covers 12 bases. Germline CDR1 is SNHLY and CDR2 is FYNNEI. This CDR3 region has 17 residues. The V gene end was trimmed by 6 bases and the J gene end by 3 bases; junction bases not matched to a gene: 11. CDR3 sequence reads: CASRWGQGARSDTEAFF. CDR3 DNA: TGTGCCAGCAGATGGGGACAGGGGGCGAGATCCGACACTGAAGCTTTCTTT. The complete variable domain, with remaining parts taken from reference TRBV2 and TRBJ1-1, reads EPEVTQTPSHQVTQMGQEVILRCVPISNHLYFYWYRQILGQKVEFLVSFYNNEISEKSEIFDDQFSVERPDGSNFTLKIRSTKLEDSAMYFCASRWGQGARSDTEAFFGQGTRLTVV.

This clone was seen only once. This chain uses TRBV5-1 with TRBJ2-7; D is unresolved. This CDR3 spans 13 amino acids. Germline assignment: CDR1 SGHRS and CDR2 YFSETQ. V lost 0 bases to trimming and J lost 5 bases, with 9 bases between them. The CDR3 bases are TGCGCCAGCAGCTTGGGACATAGAGACGAGCAGTACTTC. Translating it yields CASSLGHRDEQYF.

The CDR3 region has the DNA TGTGCCAGCAGTTTGGAGGGGATCGGTGGCTACACCTTC. It is translated as CASSLEGIGGYTF. The chain uses TRBV28 and TRBJ1-2; D might be TRBD1 (5 bases). Germline-derived CDR1 and CDR2 are MDHEN and SYDVKM. This CDR3 is built from 13 residues. Trimming stripped 3 bases from V and 7 bases from J, with 12 bases between.

This clone was observed a handful of times. The genes are TRBV2 and TRBJ2-1; TRBD2 agrees at 16 bases. CDR3 length: 16 residues. From germline, CDR1 is SNHLY and CDR2 FYNNEI. Trimming at V came to 8 bases and at J to 7 bases, leaving 8 bases not matched to a gene. The CDR3 coding sequence is TGTGCCAGCGTCCCGGGACTAGCGGGAGGGCTTAATGAGCAGTTCTTC. Amino acids: CASVPGLAGGLNEQFF.

V gene TRBV4-2 combines with J gene TRBJ2-1, with D possibly TRBD1 on 5 matching bases. The germline CDR1 and CDR2 sequences are LGHNA and YNFKEQ. The CDR3 loop spans 12 amino acids. V was trimmed by 9 bases and J by 7 bases, leaving 13 bases between them. In nucleotides, the CDR3 is TGTGCCAGTACGGACGCAGGGAATGAGCAGTTCTTC. Translated, it gives CASTDAGNEQFF.

This clone has a single count. The rearrangement uses TRBV10-1 and TRBJ1-1, with 7 bases that match TRBD1. The CDR3 covers 13 residues. V shed 0 bases and J 10 bases; nucleotides not matched to a gene: 5. CDR1 is WNHNN, CDR2 SYGVQD, per germline (reference sequence). The CDR3 loop reads CASSESGQFGAFF. The CDR3 coding sequence is TGCGCCAGCAGTGAGTCGGGACAGTTTGGAGCTTTCTTT.

The gene calls are TRBV19 and TRBJ1-5, with unresolved D. From germline, CDR1 is LNHDA and CDR2 SQIVND (reference sequence). This CDR3 is built from 13 residues. Between the trimmed V and J ends, which lost 2 bases and 4 bases, there was a span of 6 bases. CDR3 sequence: CASSIKSNQPQHF. The CDR3 bases are TGTGCCAGTAGTATAAAGAGTAATCAGCCCCAGCATTTT.

V gene TRBV7-2 combines with J gene TRBJ2-7, with 7 nucleotides matching TRBD2. Germline trimming cut 5 bases from V and 0 bases from J; bases unmatched to any gene: 10. The CDR3 runs 16 residues. Germline V gives CDR1 SGHTA, CDR2 FQGNSA. The CDR3 DNA sequence: TGTGCCAGCAGCCCGGCTAGCGGCCACTTCTCCTACGAGCAGTACTTC. As protein: CASSPASGHFSYEQYF.

The chain links TRBV2 to TRBJ2-2; 11 nucleotides agree with TRBD1. CDR3 length: 15 residues. Germline assignment: CDR1 SNHLY and CDR2 FYNNEI. J was trimmed by 7 bases and V by 4 bases; bases with no gene match: 5. This CDR3 reads CASSVDRGRVGELFF. The CDR3 DNA is TGTGCCAGCAGTGTGGACAGGGGGCGCGTCGGGGAGCTGTTTTTT.